This T cell receptor (beta chain) emerged from a study of CD8 T cells in ankylosing spondylitis. Germline V lookup: CDR1 LGHDT, CDR2 YNNKEL (reference sequence). Trimming removed 1 base at V and 8 bases at J, with 14 bases between. This CDR3 comprises 15 residues. A quantitative 5'-RACE method, one with molecular barcodes, was used to make TCR beta libraries. TCRdb independently ran MiXCR on the 5' RACE reads; one entry per CDR3 protein. The sample lists just under 550,000 distinct CDR3 sequences, roughly 13% occurring once. Regarding the study as a whole: Reported data indicate significant enrichment of disease-linked clones within matched ankylosing spondylitis synovial fluid. Previously reported in reactive arthritis synovial fluid and blood were some of the motif variants. A motif of 7 to 9 highly homologous TCR beta variants was seen as apparently characteristic of ankylosing spondylitis blood.

This clonotype was observed a handful of times. Its antigen remains unidentified. The sample was blood, either unsorted or a sorted T cell fraction (not recorded which). The J gene is TRBJ1-4, the V gene TRBV3-1, with no clear D. The sequence was obtained from a male donor with ankylosing spondylitis. The CDR3 nucleotides are TGTGCCAGCAGCCAAGGTCCCCTAGGAGGGGAAAAACTGTTTTTT. Translating gives CASSQGPLGGEKLFF.